The subject of this entry is one T cell receptor (beta chain). This CDR3 region has 17 residues. J lost 5 bases, V lost 4 bases, and 14 bases had no gene match. Germline lookup yields CDR1 MDHEN and CDR2 SYDVKM. This sample is part of a study of blood T cell repertoires in COVID-19. Whole-study context: In each case, the material was cDNA or gDNA derived from T cells, B-cell-depleted T cells, or PBMCs.

This table comes from immunoSEQ multiplex PCR, and its TCRdb copy is limited to in-frame clones, with some not included. The top ten hold around 13% of the sample, which has under 200,000 clones, approximately 80% seen once. The study recruited people aged about 18 to 90 years across some 23 US areas. Participants' own reports of clinical history determined their cohort assignment. The rearrangement uses TRBV28 and TRBJ1-5; TRBD1 matches 7 bases. This clonotype was sampled from an older woman who had recovered from COVID-19. Source material: PBMCs or T cells enriched from blood (not recorded which). CDR3 in amino acids: CASSSSSGTATYQPQHF. CDR3 DNA sequence: TGTGCCAGCAGTTCTTCCTCCGGGACAGCTACGTATCAGCCCCAGCATTTT. Drawing the rest from reference TRBV28 and TRBJ1-5, the complete variable domain is DVKVTQSSRYLVKRTGEKVFLECVQDMDHENMFWYRQDPGLGLRLIYFSYDVKMKEKGDIPEGYSVSREKKERFSLILESASTNQTSMYLCASSSSSGTATYQPQHFGDGTRLSIL.